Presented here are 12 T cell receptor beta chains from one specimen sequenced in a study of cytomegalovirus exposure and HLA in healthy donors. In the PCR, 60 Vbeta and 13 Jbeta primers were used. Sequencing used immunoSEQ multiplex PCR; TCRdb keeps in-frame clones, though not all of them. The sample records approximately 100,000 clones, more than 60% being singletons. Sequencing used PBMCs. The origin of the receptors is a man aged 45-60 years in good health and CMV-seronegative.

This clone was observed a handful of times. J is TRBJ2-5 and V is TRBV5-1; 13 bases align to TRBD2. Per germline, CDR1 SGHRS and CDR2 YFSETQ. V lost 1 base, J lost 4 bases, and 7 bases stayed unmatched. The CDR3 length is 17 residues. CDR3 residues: CASSLMTSGGLRETQYF. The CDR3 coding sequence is TGCGCCAGCAGCTTGATGACTAGCGGGGGGTTGAGAGAGACCCAGTACTTC.

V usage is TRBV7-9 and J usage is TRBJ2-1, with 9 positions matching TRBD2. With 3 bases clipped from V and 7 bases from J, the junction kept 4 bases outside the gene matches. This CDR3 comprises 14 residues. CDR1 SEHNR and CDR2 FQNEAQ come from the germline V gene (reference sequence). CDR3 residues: CASSFSGSGNEQFF. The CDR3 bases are TGTGCCAGCAGCTTTAGCGGGAGCGGGAATGAGCAGTTCTTC.

CDR3 sequence reads: CASSFTGIIQNTEAFF. DNA for the CDR3: TGTGCCAGCAGCTTTACAGGGATCATTCAGAACACTGAAGCTTTCTTT. This chain links TRBV7-8 with TRBJ1-1, with a weak D call TRBD1 (6 bases). Germline V gene lookup returns CDR1 SGHVS and CDR2 FQNEAQ. Between the trimmed V and J ends, which lost 3 bases and 1 base, there was a span of 15 bases. The CDR3 is made up of 16 amino acids.

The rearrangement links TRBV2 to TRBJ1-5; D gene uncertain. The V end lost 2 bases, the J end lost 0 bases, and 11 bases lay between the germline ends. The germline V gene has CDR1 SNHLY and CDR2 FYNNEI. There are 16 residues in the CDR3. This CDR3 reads CASSELSGYSNQPQHF. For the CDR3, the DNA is TGTGCCAGCAGTGAACTTAGCGGTTATAGCAATCAGCCCCAGCATTTT. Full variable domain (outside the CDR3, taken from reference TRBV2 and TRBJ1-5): EPEVTQTPSHQVTQMGQEVILRCVPISNHLYFYWYRQILGQKVEFLVSFYNNEISEKSEIFDDQFSVERPDGSNFTLKIRSTKLEDSAMYFCASSELSGYSNQPQHFGDGTRLSIL.

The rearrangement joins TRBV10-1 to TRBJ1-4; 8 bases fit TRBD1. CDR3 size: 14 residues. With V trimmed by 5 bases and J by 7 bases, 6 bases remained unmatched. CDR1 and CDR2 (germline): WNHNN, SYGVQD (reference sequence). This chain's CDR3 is CASSQGQGGEKLFF. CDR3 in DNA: TGCGCCAGCAGTCAAGGACAGGGCGGTGAAAAACTGTTTTTT.

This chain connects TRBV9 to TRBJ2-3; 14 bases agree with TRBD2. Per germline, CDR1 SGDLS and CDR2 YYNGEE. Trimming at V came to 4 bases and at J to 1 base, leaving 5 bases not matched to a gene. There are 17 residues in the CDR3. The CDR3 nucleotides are TGTGCCAGCAGCCCCCTGGGACTAGCGGGAGGCACAGATACGCAGTATTTT. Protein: CASSPLGLAGGTDTQYF.

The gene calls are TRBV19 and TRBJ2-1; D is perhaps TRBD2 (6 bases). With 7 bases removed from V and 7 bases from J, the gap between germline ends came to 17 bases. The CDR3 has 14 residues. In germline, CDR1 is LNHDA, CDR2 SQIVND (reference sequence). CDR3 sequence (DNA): TGTGCCAGTACCCTAGGGGTAGCGGCGAATGAGCAGTTCTTC. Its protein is CASTLGVAANEQFF. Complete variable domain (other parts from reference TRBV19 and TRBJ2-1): DGGITQSPKYLFRKEGQNVTLSCEQNLNHDAMYWYRQDPGQGLRLIYYSQIVNDFQKGDIAEGYSVSREKKESFPLTVTSAQKNPTAFYLCASTLGVAANEQFFGPGTRLTVL.

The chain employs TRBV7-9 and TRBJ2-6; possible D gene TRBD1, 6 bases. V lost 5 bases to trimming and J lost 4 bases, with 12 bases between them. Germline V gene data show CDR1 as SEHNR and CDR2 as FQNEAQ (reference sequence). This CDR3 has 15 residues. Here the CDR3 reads CASSRTGLGANVLTF. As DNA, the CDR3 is TGTGCCAGCAGCCGAACAGGGTTGGGGGCCAACGTCCTGACTTTC.

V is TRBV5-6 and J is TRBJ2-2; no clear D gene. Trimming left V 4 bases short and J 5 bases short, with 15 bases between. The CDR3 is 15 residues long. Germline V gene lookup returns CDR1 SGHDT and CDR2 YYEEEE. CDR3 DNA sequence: TGTGCCAGCAGCCGCCGAGTCCGAACGACCGGGGAGCTGTTTTTT. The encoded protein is CASSRRVRTTGELFF.

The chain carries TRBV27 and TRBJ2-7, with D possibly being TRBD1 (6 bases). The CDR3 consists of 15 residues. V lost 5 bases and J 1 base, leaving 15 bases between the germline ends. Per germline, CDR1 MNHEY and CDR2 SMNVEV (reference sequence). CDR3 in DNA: TGTGCCAGCAGTACGTTACAGGGAACTTCCTACGAGCAGTACTTC. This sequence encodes CASSTLQGTSYEQYF.

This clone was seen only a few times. CDR3 nucleotides: TGTGCCAGCAGCCAGTTAGGACAGGGGAACTATGGCTACACCTTC. It translates to CASSQLGQGNYGYTF. The V gene is TRBV7-9, the J gene TRBJ1-2, with 9 bases fitting TRBD1. This CDR3 is 15 amino acids long. Trimming cost V 5 bases and J 2 bases; bases outside gene matches: 6. Per the germline V gene, CDR1 is SEHNR and CDR2 is FQNEAQ (reference sequence).

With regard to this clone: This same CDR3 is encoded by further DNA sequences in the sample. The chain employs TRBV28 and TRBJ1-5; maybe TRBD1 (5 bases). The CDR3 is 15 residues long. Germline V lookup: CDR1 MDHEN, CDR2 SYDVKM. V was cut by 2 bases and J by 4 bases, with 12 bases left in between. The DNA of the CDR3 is TGTGCCAGCAGTTTAGGGGGTGGGGGGAATCAGCCCCAGCATTTT. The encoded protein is CASSLGGGGNQPQHF.